Sequencing of this T cell receptor (beta chain) was carried out in a study of blood T cell repertoires in COVID-19. Study-wide background: The analysed material was cDNA or gDNA that came from T cells, B-cell-depleted T cells, or PBMCs.

The CDR3 consists of 14 residues. Trimming left V 3 bases short and J 4 bases short, with 10 bases between. Germline V gene data show CDR1 as MGHRA and CDR2 as YSYEKL. Data came from immunoSEQ multiplex PCR; TCRdb stores just in-frame clones and leaves some out. Among 400,000 or so clones listed, 85% to 90% were seen once. In terms of age and location, participants ranged from roughly 18 to 95 years and lived in roughly 22 US areas. Specimen: PBMCs or T cells enriched from blood (not recorded which). This chain uses TRBV4-1 with TRBJ1-5; possible D gene TRBD1, 5 bases. This sequence originates from a man younger than 45 who had recovered from COVID-19. In DNA, the CDR3 is TGCGCCAGCAGCCAGGGAAGGGGAAATCAGCCCCAGCATTTT. This sequence encodes CASSQGRGNQPQHF.